This TCR beta chain stems from a study of regulatory T cells in long-lasting Graves disease (dated by TCRdb to about 2021). Regarding the study in general: Patients with newly diagnosed Graves' disease had been on antithyroid drugs for under 3 months. Persistent Graves' disease patients were compared with newly diagnosed Graves' disease patients by peripheral blood TCR sequencing and RNA sequencing. The study was conducted in China and was registered as a clinical trial. TCR sequencing covered about 13 persistent and some 20 newly diagnosed Graves' disease patients, about 35 samples in total.

The study at large found these results: The small sample size was acknowledged by the authors as a limitation that may reduce accuracy. Persistent patients shared more public clonotypes among themselves (2,741) than newly diagnosed patients did (more than 850). Lower TCR Shannon entropy and fewer highly expanded clones were observed in persistent Graves' disease patients than in newly diagnosed patients, which suggested clonal expansion. Because the primary lesion, thyroid tissue, could not be accessed, the study looked at peripheral blood alone. TRBV28, TRBJ1-2 and TRBJ2-5 were preferentially used in persistent disease, while TRBV20-1 and TRBJ2-1 were favored in newly diagnosed disease. Sequencing and analysis were limited to the TCR beta chain.

The library came from multiplex PCR. Sequencing instrument: Illumina HiSeq 4000. TCR beta libraries were built with iRepertoire HTBI primers and Arm-PCR amplification of CDR3 regions. Gel purification was performed on PCR products prior to sequencing. Per the original workflow: Gene usage analysis of CDR3 amino acid clonotypes relied on the 60 or so TRBV and around 14 TRBJ segments identified across samples. Filtered high-quality paired reads were merged into contigs using COPE and FqMerger. Contigs were aligned with BLAST to IMGT TRBV, TRBD and TRBJ reference genes, and CDR3 was defined per IMGT. Any clonotype with a frequency above 0.1% was classified as a highly expanded clone. Repertoire diversity was measured by Shannon entropy, and V-J evenness by the Gini coefficient. Clonotypes shared by more than one individual were considered public. TCRdb handled the public reads itself, with Q25 trimming in fastp and clone calling in MiXCR, and kept productive beta chains. Records with the same CDR3 protein are collapsed into one entry carrying the most frequent genes and DNA. Here the V and J calls rest on TCRdb's processing, not on the authors' analysis. The sample table records fewer than 550,000 distinct CDR3 sequences; over 15% of these occur just once. 23% of the sample is taken by the ten largest.

As for this clonotype: Its antigen specificity is not known. Base qualities are not at hand, and no much larger clone is one base apart.

Ends trimmed: V by 4 bases, J by 4 bases; bases unmatched to a gene: 10. CDR1 and CDR2 are drawn from the germline V gene (reference sequence): LGHDT, YNNKEL. Counted from cysteine to phenylalanine, this CDR3 has 16 amino acids. This entry keeps only the CDR3 DNA: 48 bases, framed from base 1. The meaning of the sample's time point label: newly diagnosed GD, antithyroid drugs for less than 3 months. For both TCR sequencing and RNA sequencing, RNA was extracted from PBMCs in TRIzol. The diagnosis of Graves' disease was made according to American Thyroid Association guidelines. Recruitment of patients was carried out at an endocrinology department in Xi'an, China. Each patient gave 8.5 to 9.5 milliliters of peripheral blood, collected in an EDTA anticoagulant tube. Ficoll Paque Plus density gradient separation was used to isolate PBMCs, and no further T cell sorting was performed. An Agilent 2100 Bioanalyzer and agarose gel were used to check RNA quality, while a NanoDrop 2000 measured RNA concentration.

These data were likewise used in another study, on T cells in Graves' hyperthyroidism and ophthalmopathy. The other study reports the following: Stable Graves' hyperthyroidism was defined as the absence of progression to ophthalmopathy over 18 months of follow-up. Hyperthyroidism patients were aged 18 to 65 years and newly diagnosed, with disease duration of less than 2 months. Any patient with an uncontrolled infection, another autoimmune disease, pregnancy or lactation was excluded. Diagnoses were based on clinical symptoms, serum thyroxine and TRAb, thyroid ultrasound and orbital computed tomography. The TCR CDR3 was subjected to a first round of RT-PCR using the HTBI primer set and the Qiagen OneStep RT-PCR kit. Most expanded thyroid clonotypes (frequency above 0.001) were also detected in blood, a finding suggesting that blood repertoires may reflect thyroid immune responses. Ophthalmopathy was separated from stable hyperthyroidism by a 13 V-J signature model, with 87.88% sensitivity and approximately 81% specificity obtained in cross-validation and 80%/75% obtained in testing. In validation, progression to ophthalmopathy was predicted by the model with 55% to 71% sensitivity and about 72% specificity, a median of roughly six months before onset. A discovery cohort of fewer than 110 patients, roughly 45 with Graves' ophthalmopathy and roughly 59 with stable Graves' hyperthyroidism, was used to find distinguishing TCR V-J signatures. Prospective prediction of ophthalmopathy was tested in an independent validation cohort of approximately 19 hyperthyroidism patients and some 17 patients who later progressed to ophthalmopathy. The 90 to 100 discovery patients were randomly divided into training and test sets at a 7:3 ratio. In roughly six Graves' hyperthyroidism patients, the study also compared T-cell repertoires from thyroid tissue with T-cell repertoires from blood. Following sampling, methimazole starting at 30 mg daily was given to hyperthyroidism patients, and high-dose intravenous methylprednisolone was given to ophthalmopathy patients. The libraries were constructed in a second round of multiplex PCR and then size-selected and purified. Libraries were sequenced paired-end with 100 bp reads on an Illumina HiSeq2000. Raw data were processed with SOAPnuke, discarding reads with adapters, uncalled bases, mean Phred below 15, or no exact constant-primer or identifier match. COPE v1.2.5 was used to merge high-quality paired reads, and clonotypes were defined as unique nucleotide sequences. MiTCR v1.1 was used to align the clonotypes against IMGT TRBV, TRBD and TRBJ reference segments. The analysis included only V-J combinations with a frequency above 0.0001, which together covered more than 99% of the repertoires. A TCS score was defined as the ratio between F50 (clonal expansion) and ExV (chaos), using BLOSUM62-based TCRdist between CDR3 peptides within each V-J. Welch's t-statistics and random forest reduced 500 to 650 V-J features to about 12, which were used in a naive Bayes classifier (R e1071). Sample size was not statistically predetermined, and blinding of investigators to group allocation was not performed. The paper reports TCR Vbeta CDR3 sequencing of some 140 peripheral blood samples: 43 ophthalmopathy, approximately 74 hyperthyroidism and 17 progressor patients.

Rearrangement joined TRBV3-1 to TRBJ2-1; TRBD2 aligns with 7 central bases. This sequence was found in a woman aged 18-29 years with Graves disease. Donor details come from another sample of the same person, matched by shared clones. The sample here was peripheral blood mononuclear cells (PBMCs), taken at new diagnosis, from a patient treated with antithyroid drugs. The DNA sequence is given as TGTGCCAGCAGCCTTATCTTGGGGGGGGGTTACAATGAGCAGTTCTTC. The resulting protein is CASSLILGGGYNEQFF.